The next 25 T cell receptor beta chains were all read from a single sample in a study of blood T cells in healthy people across ages. The authors ran a second PCR of about 6 to 11 cycles using a sample-barcoded 5' primer and a J-beta primer mix. Each CDR3 protein is one row after TCRdb ran MiXCR on the 5' RACE reads. The table lists 850,000 to 1,000,000 distinct CDR3 sequences, around 54% of them singletons. Sequencing was performed on blood. These receptors all stem from a woman aged 55 to 70 in good health.

The chain couples TRBV5-6 to TRBJ2-3, with 12 nucleotides matching TRBD2. CDR1 SGHDT and CDR2 YYEEEE come from the germline V gene. This CDR3 has 21 amino acids. With 2 bases clipped from V and 3 bases from J, the junction kept 19 bases outside the gene matches. DNA for the CDR3: TGTGCCAGCAGCTTAGATGCGTCAGGGAACCTAGCGGGAGGGCCAACAGATACGCAGTATTTT. This gives the protein CASSLDASGNLAGGPTDTQYF.

This clonotype was detected only a few times. J is TRBJ2-5 and V is TRBV25-1; 8 nucleotides match TRBD1. The CDR3 covers 13 residues. Trimming removed 8 bases from V and 3 bases from J; junction bases left unmatched: 5. Per germline, CDR1 MGHDK and CDR2 SYGVNS. The CDR3 protein is CASRPGQEETQYF. For the CDR3, the DNA is TGTGCCAGCCGTCCGGGACAGGAAGAGACCCAGTACTTC.

This clonotype occurred once. The junction does not match germline at one end; this may be a read error. The CDR3 sequence: CASSQDGSQKNTEAFF. As DNA, the CDR3 is TGCGCCAGCAGCCAAGACGGGTCACAGAAGAACACTGAGGCTTTCTTT. The J gene is TRBJ1-1, the V gene TRBV4-1; D is unclear. CDR1 and CDR2 (germline): MGHRA, YSYEKL. The length of the CDR3 is 16 residues.

The chain has TRBV20-1 and TRBJ1-1, with TRBD1 as a possible D gene (5 bases). The germline CDR1 and CDR2 sequences are DFQATT and SNEGSKA (reference sequence). The CDR3 consists of 13 residues. V lost 5 bases and J 5 bases, leaving 15 bases between the germline ends. CDR3 nucleotides: TGCAGTGCTTCCCCCTCGGGGGGGACTGAAGCTTTCTTT. This gives the protein CSASPSGGTEAFF.

The table lists this clonotype with a few counts. J is TRBJ2-7 and V is TRBV20-1, with D maybe TRBD2 (6 bases). V lost 1 base and J 6 bases, leaving 16 bases between the germline ends. Germline V gene lookup returns CDR1 DFQATT and CDR2 SNEGSKA (reference sequence). This CDR3 spans 14 amino acids. CDR3 coding DNA: TGCAGTGCTAGAGGAGGGAGGATTGGGTCCGAGCAGTACTTC. Protein product: CSARGGRIGSEQYF.

This clonotype was observed a single time. This chain connects TRBV2 to TRBJ2-1; 7 bases fit TRBD2. CDR1 SNHLY and CDR2 FYNNEI come from the germline V gene. The length of the CDR3 is 14 residues. J was trimmed by 7 bases and V by 6 bases; bases with no gene match: 9. The CDR3 DNA is TGTGCCAGCAGCGAGCGGGGCCTGGGTAATGAGCAGTTCTTC. Amino acids: CASSERGLGNEQFF.

This clonotype has more than one count but fewer than ten. Mismatch with germline at one junction end may stem from a read error. The chain joins TRBV6-2 or TRBV6-3 to TRBJ2-7; 13 bases are shared with TRBD2. CDR3 length equals 13 residues. Germline CDR1 MNHEY, CDR2 SVGEGT. The DNA of the CDR3 is TGTGCCGGCAGACTAGCGGGAGGCTACGAGCAGTACTTC. Residues: CAGRLAGGYEQYF.

The V call is TRBV28, the J call TRBJ2-3; the D gene is possibly TRBD1 (7 bases). This CDR3 has 17 amino acids. The V end was cut by 7 bases, the J end by 4 bases, with 24 bases between. Germline CDR1 MDHEN, CDR2 SYDVKM. CDR3 region: CASNHTSEGARSDTQYF. The CDR3 region has the DNA TGTGCCAGCAATCATACTTCGGAGGGGGCGCGCTCAGATACGCAGTATTTT.

This clonotype was picked up a small number of times. This chain uses TRBV27 with TRBJ2-7, with D perhaps TRBD2 (5 bases). The V end lost 6 bases, the J end lost 0 bases, and 15 bases lay between the germline ends. This CDR3 is 15 amino acids long. Looked up from germline, CDR1 is MNHEY and CDR2 is SMNVEV (reference sequence). The CDR3 loop reads CASSEGGIASYEQYF. CDR3 DNA: TGTGCCAGCAGCGAAGGAGGTATCGCCTCCTACGAGCAGTACTTC.

The rearrangement joins TRBV6-6 to TRBJ2-7; D uncertain. The V end was cut by 7 bases, the J end by 6 bases, with 16 bases between. The germline CDR1 and CDR2 sequences are MNHNY and SVGAGI (reference sequence). The CDR3 has 13 amino acids. CDR3 protein: CASKSTIGFEQYF. CDR3 nucleotides: TGTGCCAGCAAAAGTACTATTGGCTTCGAGCAGTACTTC.

This chain links TRBV4-2 with TRBJ2-5; 7 bases line up with TRBD1. Germline V gene data show CDR1 as LGHNA and CDR2 as YNFKEQ. Trimming cost V 4 bases and J 1 base; bases outside gene matches: 6. The CDR3 covers 15 residues. The CDR3 loop is CASSPRQGFQETQYF. CDR3 nucleotide sequence: TGTGCCAGCAGCCCCCGACAGGGCTTCCAAGAGACCCAGTACTTC.

The genes are TRBV5-1 and TRBJ2-3; 8 bases agree with TRBD1. Germline loops: CDR1 SGHRS, CDR2 YFSETQ. Losses at the gene ends were 4 bases for V and 2 bases for J; bases not matched to a gene: 9. This CDR3 has 16 amino acids. This CDR3 reads CASSPQSTGVTDTQYF. The CDR3 DNA follows: TGCGCCAGCAGCCCGCAGTCGACAGGGGTCACAGATACGCAGTATTTT.

V and J are TRBV5-1 and TRBJ2-3; D gene unclear. Germline CDR1 and CDR2: SGHRS and YFSETQ. V was pared by 0 bases and J by 2 bases, with 13 bases between. CDR3 length: 16 residues. The CDR3 DNA sequence: TGCGCCAGCAGCTTGGGACTGACCAAAAACACAGATACGCAGTATTTT. This gives the protein CASSLGLTKNTDTQYF.

V usage is TRBV3-1 and J usage is TRBJ2-7, with unresolved D. CDR3 length equals 15 residues. Trimming pared 1 base from V and 5 bases from J, leaving 15 bases between. Germline values: CDR1 LGHDT, CDR2 YNNKEL (reference sequence). The CDR3 nucleotides are TGTGCCAGCAGCCAAGCTACTGGGAAAGCCAACGAGCAGTACTTC. It codes for CASSQATGKANEQYF.

The V gene is TRBV9, the J gene TRBJ1-2; D possibly corresponds to TRBD1 (5 bases). CDR3 size: 14 residues. Trimming removed 1 base from V and 10 bases from J, with 17 bases in between. In germline, CDR1 is SGDLS, CDR2 YYNGEE. Here the CDR3 reads CASSVMAGRDDYTF. Written as DNA, the CDR3 is TGTGCCAGCAGCGTAATGGCAGGGCGGGATGACTACACCTTC.

This clonotype appeared a single time. This chain joins TRBV20-1 and TRBJ1-2; D is uncertain. CDR3 length equals 13 residues. CDR1 is DFQATT and CDR2 is SNEGSKA in the germline V gene (reference sequence). V shed 0 bases and J shed 8 bases, with 13 bases lying between them. The CDR3 sequence is CSARDTESEGYTF. CDR3 in DNA: TGCAGTGCTAGAGACACAGAATCAGAAGGCTACACCTTC.

In the case of this clonotype: A read error may account for a junction end that differs from germline. This chain connects TRBV12-3 or TRBV12-4 to TRBJ1-2; 9 positions match TRBD1. There are 13 residues in the CDR3. CDR3 sequence: CASRRTGDYDYTF. In DNA, the CDR3 is TGTGCCAGCAGAAGGACAGGGGACTATGACTACACCTTC.

The rearrangement links TRBV7-9 to TRBJ2-3, with 7 positions matching TRBD2. The trim removed 0 bases at V and 2 bases at J, leaving 2 bases unmatched. There are 15 residues in the CDR3. Per the germline V gene, CDR1 is SEHNR and CDR2 is FQNEAQ (reference sequence). The CDR3 here is CASSLAGGATDTQYF. CDR3 DNA sequence: TGTGCCAGCAGCTTAGCGGGAGGGGCCACAGATACGCAGTATTTT.

The chain couples TRBV28 to TRBJ2-7, with unresolved D. The V and J ends lost 5 bases and 4 bases respectively, with 9 bases between them. Germline assignment: CDR1 MDHEN and CDR2 SYDVKM. The CDR3 runs to 12 residues. The CDR3: CASSANLYEQYF. DNA for the CDR3: TGTGCCAGCAGTGCAAACCTTTACGAGCAGTACTTC.

This clonotype was found a few times. CDR3 protein: CATSRDPDREASYNEQFF. CDR3 in DNA: TGTGCCACCAGCAGAGACCCCGATCGGGAGGCCTCCTACAATGAGCAGTTCTTC. The rearrangement joins TRBV15 to TRBJ2-1; 7 nucleotides line up with TRBD2. CDR1 is LNHNV and CDR2 is YYDKDF in the germline V gene (reference sequence). The CDR3 spans 18 residues. Trimming at V came to 0 bases and at J to 0 bases, leaving 8 bases not matched to a gene.

As to this clonotype: At one end, the junction sequence differs from germline, possibly due to a read error. J is TRBJ1-5 and V is TRBV20-1; no reliable D call. CDR3 length equals 13 residues. Per germline, CDR1 DFQATT and CDR2 SNEGSKA (reference sequence). CDR3 DNA: TGCGGTGCTAGCGGGAGGGGCAATCAGCCCCAGCATTTT. Encoded protein: CGASGRGNQPQHF.

CDR3 coding DNA: TGTGCCAGCAGCTTCTTGAAGTTTCCCTACGAGCAGTACTTC. Residues: CASSFLKFPYEQYF. V is TRBV7-9 and J is TRBJ2-7; D unresolved. Germline CDR1 SEHNR, CDR2 FQNEAQ (reference sequence). The CDR3 sequence is 14 residues long. Trimming stripped 3 bases from V and 2 bases from J, with 11 bases between.

The V gene is TRBV28, the J gene TRBJ2-1, with 9 bases identical to TRBD2. The CDR3 has 15 residues. CDR1 is MDHEN, CDR2 SYDVKM, per germline. The ends lost 7 bases at V and 3 bases at J; junction bases unmatched: 7. The DNA of the CDR3 is TGTGCCAGCACTCTAGGGACTAGCTACTACAATGAGCAGTTCTTC. This codes for CASTLGTSYYNEQFF.

The V and J genes are TRBV3-1 and TRBJ2-7; D may correspond to TRBD1 or TRBD2 (5 bases each). CDR1 is LGHDT, CDR2 YNNKEL, per germline (reference sequence). The CDR3 extends over 15 amino acids. V dropped 8 bases and J dropped 0 bases, with 17 bases sitting between them. The CDR3 sequence: CASQKKGRFSYEQYF. The CDR3 DNA reads as TGTGCCAGCCAAAAGAAGGGGAGATTCTCCTACGAGCAGTACTTC.

The chain carries TRBV28 and TRBJ2-5; D gene unclear. Trimming left V 5 bases short and J 4 bases short, with 11 bases between. CDR1 MDHEN and CDR2 SYDVKM come from the germline V gene. This CDR3 contains 13 residues. DNA for the CDR3: TGTGCCAGCAGTCTTTCGGTTCCAGAGACCCAGTACTTC. Protein sequence: CASSLSVPETQYF.